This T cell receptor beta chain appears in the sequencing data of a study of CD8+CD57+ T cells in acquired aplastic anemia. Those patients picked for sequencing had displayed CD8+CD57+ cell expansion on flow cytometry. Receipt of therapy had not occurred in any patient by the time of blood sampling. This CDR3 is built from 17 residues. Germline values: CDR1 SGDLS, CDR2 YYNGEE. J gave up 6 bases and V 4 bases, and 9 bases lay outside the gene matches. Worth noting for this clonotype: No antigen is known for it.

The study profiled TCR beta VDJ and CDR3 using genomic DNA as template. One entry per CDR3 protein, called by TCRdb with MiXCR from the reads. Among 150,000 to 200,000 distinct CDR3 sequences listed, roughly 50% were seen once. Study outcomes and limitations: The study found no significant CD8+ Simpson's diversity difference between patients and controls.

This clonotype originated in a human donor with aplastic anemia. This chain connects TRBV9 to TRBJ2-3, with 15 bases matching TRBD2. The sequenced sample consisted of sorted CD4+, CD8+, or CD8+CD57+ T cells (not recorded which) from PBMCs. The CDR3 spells CASSTGTSGGPGDTQYF. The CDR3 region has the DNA TGTGCCAGCAGCACAGGGACTAGCGGGGGGCCGGGGGATACGCAGTATTTT. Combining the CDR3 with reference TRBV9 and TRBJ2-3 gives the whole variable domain DSGVTQTPKHLITATGQRVTLRCSPRSGDLSVYWYQQSLDQGLQFLIQYYNGEERAKGNILERFSAQQFPDLHSELNLSSLELGDSALYFCASSTGTSGGPGDTQYFGPGTRLTVL.